This TCR beta chain appears in the sequencing data of a study of shared clonotypes between healthy human individuals. TCRdb's table, derived via immunoSEQ multiplex PCR, lists solely in-frame clones and lacks some. Of some 1.5 million clones listed, roughly 96% are singletons. Each of the donors was a healthy adult who was HIV-negative and had not had a recent acute infection or vaccination. Adult Caucasians living in Nashville, Tennessee made up all of the donors. The length of the CDR3 is 12 residues. CDR1 SGHDT and CDR2 YYEEEE come from the germline V gene. Trimming stripped 2 bases from V and 1 base from J, with 1 base between.

The receptor comes from a man younger than 45 in good health. Sequencing input: naive CD4+ T cells sorted from blood. Subset meaning: CD45RA+ positively selected. V and J are TRBV5-6 and TRBJ1-3; D gene ambiguous. The DNA for the CDR3 is TGTGCCAGCAGCTTTTCTGGAAACACCATATATTTT. It encodes CASSFSGNTIYF.